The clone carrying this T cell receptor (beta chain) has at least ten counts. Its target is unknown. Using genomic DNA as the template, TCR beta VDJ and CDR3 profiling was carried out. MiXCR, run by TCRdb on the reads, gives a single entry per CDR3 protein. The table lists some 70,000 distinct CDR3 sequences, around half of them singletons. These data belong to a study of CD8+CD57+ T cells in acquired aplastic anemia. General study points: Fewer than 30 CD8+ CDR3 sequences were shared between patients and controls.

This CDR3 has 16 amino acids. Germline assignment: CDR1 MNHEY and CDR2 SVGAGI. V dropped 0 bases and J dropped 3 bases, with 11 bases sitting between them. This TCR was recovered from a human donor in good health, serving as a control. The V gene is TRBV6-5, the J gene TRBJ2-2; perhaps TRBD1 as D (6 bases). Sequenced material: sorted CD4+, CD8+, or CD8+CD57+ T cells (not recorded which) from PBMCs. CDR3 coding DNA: TGTGCCAGCAGTTACTCAACAGGGTCGGACACCGGGGAGCTGTTTTTT. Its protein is CASSYSTGSDTGELFF.